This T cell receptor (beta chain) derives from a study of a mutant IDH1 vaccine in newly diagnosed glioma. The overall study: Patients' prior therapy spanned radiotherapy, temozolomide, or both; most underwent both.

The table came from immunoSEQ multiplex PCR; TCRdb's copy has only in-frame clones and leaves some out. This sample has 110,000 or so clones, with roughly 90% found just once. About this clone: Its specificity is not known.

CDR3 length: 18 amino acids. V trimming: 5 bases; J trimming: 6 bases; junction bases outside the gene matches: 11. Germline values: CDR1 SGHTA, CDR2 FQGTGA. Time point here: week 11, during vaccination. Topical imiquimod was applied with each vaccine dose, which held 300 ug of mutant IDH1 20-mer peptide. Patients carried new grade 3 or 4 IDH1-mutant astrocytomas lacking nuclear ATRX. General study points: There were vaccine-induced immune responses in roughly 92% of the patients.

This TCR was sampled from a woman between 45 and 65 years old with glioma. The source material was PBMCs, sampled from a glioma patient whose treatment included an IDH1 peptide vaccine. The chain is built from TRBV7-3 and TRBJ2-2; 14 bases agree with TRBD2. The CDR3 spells CASSPGTSGSLGSGELFF. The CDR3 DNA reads TGTGCCAGCAGCCCCGGGACTAGCGGGAGTTTAGGGTCCGGGGAGCTGTTTTTT. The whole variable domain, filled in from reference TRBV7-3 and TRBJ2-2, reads GAGVSQTPSNKVTEKGKYVELRCDPISGHTALYWYRQSLGQGPEFLIYFQGTGAADDSGLPNDRFFAVRPEGSVSTLKIQRTERGDSAVYLCASSPGTSGSLGSGELFFGEGSRLTVL.